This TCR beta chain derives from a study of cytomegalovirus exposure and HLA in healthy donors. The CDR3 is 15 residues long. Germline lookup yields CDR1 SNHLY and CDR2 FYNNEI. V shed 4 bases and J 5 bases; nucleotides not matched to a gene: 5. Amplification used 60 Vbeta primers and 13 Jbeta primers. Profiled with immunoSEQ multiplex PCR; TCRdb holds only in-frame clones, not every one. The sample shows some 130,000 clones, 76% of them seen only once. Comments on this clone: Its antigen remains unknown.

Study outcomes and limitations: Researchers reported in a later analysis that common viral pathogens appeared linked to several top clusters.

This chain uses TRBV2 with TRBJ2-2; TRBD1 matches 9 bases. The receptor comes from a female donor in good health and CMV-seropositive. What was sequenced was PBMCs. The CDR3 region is CASSVRTGETGELFF. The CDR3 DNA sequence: TGTGCCAGCAGTGTCAGGACAGGGGAAACCGGGGAGCTGTTTTTT.